The rows below give T cell receptor beta chains drawn from one sample of a study of response to subunit inactivated influenza vaccine. MiXCR was run by TCRdb on the RT-PCR reads, yielding one entry per CDR3 protein. In the table there are roughly 500,000 distinct CDR3 sequences, 15% to 20% of which are singletons. Sample: CD4+ T cells sorted from PBMCs, taken around 25 months after vaccination. These TCRs come from a man aged 45 to 75 who received an inactivated influenza vaccine. Both conserved end residues are part of each CDR3. The D gene is left open where the match is weak. Expanded clones are given a class, and other clones once, few, many or no size at all.

.,TRBV20-1,few,TRBJ2-1,TGCAGTGCTAGCCTGACAGGCCTTAGCTACAATGAGCAGTTCTTC,CSASLTGLSYNEQFF
TRBD1,TRBV20-1,few,TRBJ1-4,TGCAGTGCGCCTGGGACAGGGGTCGAGGGGAAACTGTTTTTT,CSAPGTGVEGKLFF
TRBD1,TRBV24-1,few,TRBJ2-1,TGTGCCACCGACAGGGGAAATGAGCAGTTCTTC,CATDRGNEQFF
.,TRBV5-1,.,TRBJ2-3,TGCGCCAGCAGCTTGGGGGAGCTTAGCACAGATACGCAGTATTTT,CASSLGELSTDTQYF
TRBD1,TRBV15,few,TRBJ1-4,TGTGCCACCAGCAGACCGGGACAGGGGGATGAAAAACTGTTTTTT,CATSRPGQGDEKLFF
TRBD1,TRBV7-2,.,TRBJ2-1,TGTGCCAGCAGCCAGTGGGGACAGGGGATTCATGAGCAGTTCTTC,CASSQWGQGIHEQFF
.,TRBV25-1,.,TRBJ2-5,TGTGCCAGCAGTGAACGGACAAGCTGGTACCAAGAGACCCAGTACTTC,CASSERTSWYQETQYF
.,TRBV20-1,many,TRBJ1-5,TGCAGTGCTAGGGGTAATAGAGGAGAGCCCCAGCATTTT,CSARGNRGEPQHF
.,TRBV7-6,.,TRBJ1-6,TGTGCCAGCAGCTCTAGGACGAAGGGGTTTGGGAATTCACCCCTCCACTTT,CASSSRTKGFGNSPLHF
.,TRBV6-5,.,TRBJ2-5,TGTGCCAGCAGTTACGGCGGCGGCATCCAAGAGACCCAGTACTTC,CASSYGGGIQETQYF
.,TRBV12-3/TRBV12-4,.,TRBJ2-5,TGTGCCAGCAGTTTAGATCAGAATGAGGAGACCCAGTACTTC,CASSLDQNEETQYF
TRBD2,TRBV4-2,few,TRBJ2-5,TGTGCCAGCAGCCAAGATACTAGCGGCACTCAAGAGACCCAGTACTTC,CASSQDTSGTQETQYF
.,TRBV4-3,.,TRBJ2-7,TGCGCCAGCAGCCAAGAGGCCAGGAGCTCCTACGAGCAGTACTTC,CASSQEARSSYEQYF
.,TRBV14,.,TRBJ2-7,TGTGCCAGCAGCCAAGGTCGGGGCCCCTACGAGCAGTACTTC,CASSQGRGPYEQYF
.,TRBV6-4,few,TRBJ2-1,TGTGCCAGCAGCACGGACGTATACAATGAGCAGTTCTTC,CASSTDVYNEQFF
TRBD2,TRBV12-3/TRBV12-4,few,TRBJ2-1,TGTGCCAGCAGTTTAGAAGCGGGAGGTTGGAATGAGCAGTTCTTC,CASSLEAGGWNEQFF
TRBD1,TRBV18,.,TRBJ1-3,TGTGCCAGCTCGCCCGGACAGGGTTCGGGAAACACCATATATTTT,CASSPGQGSGNTIYF
.,TRBV5-1,few,TRBJ2-2,TGCGCCAGCAGCTTGGCGGGCCCTGGGGCAAACACCGGGGAGCTGTTTTTT,CASSLAGPGANTGELFF
TRBD2,TRBV7-2,many,TRBJ2-4,TGTGCCAGCAGCTTAGGTAGTAGCGGGACGGCCAAAAACATTCAGTACTTC,CASSLGSSGTAKNIQYF
TRBD2,TRBV20-1,few,TRBJ2-7,TGCAGTGGCTGGGCTAGCGGACAATACGAGCAGTACTTC,CSGWASGQYEQYF
.,TRBV10-3,.,TRBJ2-3,TGTGCCATCACCCAACACGGAGGAGATACGCAGTATTTT,CAITQHGGDTQYF
.,TRBV20-1,few,TRBJ2-2,TGCAGTGCTAGAGATCCGGGGCCCGGGGAGCTGTTTTTT,CSARDPGPGELFF
.,TRBV20-1,few,TRBJ1-1,TGCAGTGCTAGAGATAAGGGTCCGGGAACTGAAGCTTTCTTT,CSARDKGPGTEAFF
.,TRBV3-1,.,TRBJ1-5,TGTGCCAGCAACTTCCCTGGGCAGCCCCAGCATTTT,CASNFPGQPQHF
.,TRBV27,.,TRBJ2-2,TGTGCCAGCAGTTTGTATAGGGTGGCAACCGGGGAGCTGTTTTTT,CASSLYRVATGELFF
.,TRBV3-1,few,TRBJ1-2,TGTGCCAGCAGCCAAGATGGGGGTAACTATGGCTACACCTTC,CASSQDGGNYGYTF